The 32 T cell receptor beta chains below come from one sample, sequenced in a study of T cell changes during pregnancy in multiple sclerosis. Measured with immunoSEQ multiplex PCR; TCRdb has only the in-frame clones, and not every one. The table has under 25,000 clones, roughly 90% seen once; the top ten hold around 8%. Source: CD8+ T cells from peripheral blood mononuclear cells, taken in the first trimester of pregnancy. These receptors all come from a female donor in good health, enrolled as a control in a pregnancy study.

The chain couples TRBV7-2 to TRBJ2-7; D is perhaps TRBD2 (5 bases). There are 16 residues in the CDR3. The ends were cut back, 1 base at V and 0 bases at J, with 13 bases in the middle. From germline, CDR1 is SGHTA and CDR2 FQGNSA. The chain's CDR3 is CASSLVGGSISYEQYF. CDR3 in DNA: TGTGCCAGCAGCTTAGTAGGCGGGTCCATCTCCTACGAGCAGTACTTC.

DNA of the CDR3: TGTGCCAGTAGTATCGCGGGACAGGGAAAGAACACTGAAGCTTTCTTT. Translated: CASSIAGQGKNTEAFF. The chain recombines TRBV19 with TRBJ1-1, with 9 bases fitting TRBD1. J gave up 1 base and V 3 bases, and 6 bases lay outside the gene matches. Germline CDR1 is LNHDA and CDR2 is SQIVND (reference sequence). The CDR3 has 16 residues.

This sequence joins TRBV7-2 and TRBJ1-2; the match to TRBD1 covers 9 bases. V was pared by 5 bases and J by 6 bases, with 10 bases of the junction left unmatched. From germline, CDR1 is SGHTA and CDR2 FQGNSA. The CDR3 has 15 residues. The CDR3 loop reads CASSNAGTGINGYTF. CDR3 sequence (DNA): TGTGCCAGCAGCAACGCCGGGACAGGGATTAATGGCTACACCTTC.

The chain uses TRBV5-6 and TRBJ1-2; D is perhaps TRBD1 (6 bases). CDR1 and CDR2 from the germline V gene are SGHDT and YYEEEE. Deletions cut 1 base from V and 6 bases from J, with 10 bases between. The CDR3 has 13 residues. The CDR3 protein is CASSLRDIDGYTF. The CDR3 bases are TGTGCCAGCAGCTTGCGGGACATAGATGGCTACACCTTC.

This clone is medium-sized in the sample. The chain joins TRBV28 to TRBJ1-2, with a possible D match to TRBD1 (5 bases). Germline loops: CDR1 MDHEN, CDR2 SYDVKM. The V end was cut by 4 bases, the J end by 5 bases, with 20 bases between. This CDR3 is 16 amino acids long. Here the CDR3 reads CASSSRSGVLGYGYTF. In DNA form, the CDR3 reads TGTGCCAGCAGTTCCAGATCGGGGGTCCTTGGGTATGGCTACACCTTC.

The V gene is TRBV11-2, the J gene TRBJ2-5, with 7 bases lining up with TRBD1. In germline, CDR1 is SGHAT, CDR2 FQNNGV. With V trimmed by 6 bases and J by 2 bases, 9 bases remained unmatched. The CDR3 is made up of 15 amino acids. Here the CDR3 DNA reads TGTGCCAGCAGTTCACCGGGACAGTTGCAAGAGACCCAGTACTTC. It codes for CASSSPGQLQETQYF.

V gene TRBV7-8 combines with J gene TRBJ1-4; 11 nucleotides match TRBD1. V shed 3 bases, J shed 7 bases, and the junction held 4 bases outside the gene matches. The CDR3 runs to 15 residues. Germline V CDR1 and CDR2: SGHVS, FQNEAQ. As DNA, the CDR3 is TGTGCCAGCAGCTTTACGGACAGGGGGCTTGAAAAACTGTTTTTT. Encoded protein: CASSFTDRGLEKLFF.

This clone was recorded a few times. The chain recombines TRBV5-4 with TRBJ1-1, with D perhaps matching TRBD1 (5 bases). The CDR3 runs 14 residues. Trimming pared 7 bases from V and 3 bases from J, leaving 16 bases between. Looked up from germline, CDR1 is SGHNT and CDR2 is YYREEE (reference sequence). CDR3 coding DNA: TGTGCCAGCTTGGGAGGGGCCCGACACACTGAAGCTTTCTTT. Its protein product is CASLGGARHTEAFF.

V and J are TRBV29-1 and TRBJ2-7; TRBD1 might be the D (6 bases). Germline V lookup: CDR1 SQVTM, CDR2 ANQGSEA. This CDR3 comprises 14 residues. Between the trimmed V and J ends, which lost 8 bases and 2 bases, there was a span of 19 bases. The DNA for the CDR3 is TGCAGCCCCAGTTACAGGGATTCGACCTACGAGCAGTACTTC. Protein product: CSPSYRDSTYEQYF.

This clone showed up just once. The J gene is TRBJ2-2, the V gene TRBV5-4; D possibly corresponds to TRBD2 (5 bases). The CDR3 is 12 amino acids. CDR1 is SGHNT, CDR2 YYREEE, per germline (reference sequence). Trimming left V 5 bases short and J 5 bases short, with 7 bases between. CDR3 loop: CASREETGELFF. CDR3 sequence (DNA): TGTGCCAGCAGGGAGGAAACCGGGGAGCTGTTTTTT.

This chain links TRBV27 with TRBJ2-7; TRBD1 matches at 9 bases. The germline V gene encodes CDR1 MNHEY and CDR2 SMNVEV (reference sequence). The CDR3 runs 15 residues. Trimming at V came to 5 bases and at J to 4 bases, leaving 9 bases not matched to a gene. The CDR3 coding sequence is TGTGCCAGCAGTGGTCCCGGGACAGGGAAATACGAGCAGTACTTC. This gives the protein CASSGPGTGKYEQYF.

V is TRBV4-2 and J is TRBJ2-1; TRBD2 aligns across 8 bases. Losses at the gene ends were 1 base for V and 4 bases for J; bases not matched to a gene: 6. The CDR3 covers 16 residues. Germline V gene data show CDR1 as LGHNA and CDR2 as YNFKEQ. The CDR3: CASSQADGGVYNEQFF. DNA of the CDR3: TGTGCCAGCAGCCAAGCGGACGGGGGGGTGTACAATGAGCAGTTCTTC.

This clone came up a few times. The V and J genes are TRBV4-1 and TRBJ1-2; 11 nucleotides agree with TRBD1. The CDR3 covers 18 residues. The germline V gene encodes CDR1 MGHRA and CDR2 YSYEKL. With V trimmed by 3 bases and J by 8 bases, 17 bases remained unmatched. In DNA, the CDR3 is TGCGCCAGCAGCCAGGCACCGGGACAGGGGGTTAGTTCTAGAGGCTACACCTTC. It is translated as CASSQAPGQGVSSRGYTF.

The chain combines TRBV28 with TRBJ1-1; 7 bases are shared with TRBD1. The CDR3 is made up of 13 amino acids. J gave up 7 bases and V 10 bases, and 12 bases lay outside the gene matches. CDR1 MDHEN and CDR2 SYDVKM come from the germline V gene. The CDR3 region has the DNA TGTGCCATTGCGAGGGGGCTGTCGGTTGAAGCTTTCTTT. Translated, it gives CAIARGLSVEAFF.

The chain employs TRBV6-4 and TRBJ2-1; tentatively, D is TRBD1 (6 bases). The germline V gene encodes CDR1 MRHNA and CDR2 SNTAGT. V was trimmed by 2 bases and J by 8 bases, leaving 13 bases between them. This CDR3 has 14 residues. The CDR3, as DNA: TGTGCCAGCAGTGACGGTTCCGAGGGGGATGAGCAGTTCTTC. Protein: CASSDGSEGDEQFF.

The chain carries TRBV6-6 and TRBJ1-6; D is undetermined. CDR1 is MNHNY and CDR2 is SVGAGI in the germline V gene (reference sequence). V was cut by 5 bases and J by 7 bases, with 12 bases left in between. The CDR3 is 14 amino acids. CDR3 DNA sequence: TGTGCCAGCAGTCTTCCGGGTAACAATTCACCCCTCCACTTT. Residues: CASSLPGNNSPLHF.

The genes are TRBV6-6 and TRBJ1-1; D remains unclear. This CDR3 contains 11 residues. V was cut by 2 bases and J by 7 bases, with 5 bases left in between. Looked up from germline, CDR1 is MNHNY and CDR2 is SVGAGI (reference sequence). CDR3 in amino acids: CASSYAGEAFF. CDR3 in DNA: TGTGCCAGCAGTTACGCCGGTGAAGCTTTCTTT.

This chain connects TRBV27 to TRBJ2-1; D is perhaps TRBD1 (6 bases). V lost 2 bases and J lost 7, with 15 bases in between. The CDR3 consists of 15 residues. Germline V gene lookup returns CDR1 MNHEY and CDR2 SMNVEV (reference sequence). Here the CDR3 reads CASSLPGVIRNEQFF. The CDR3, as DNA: TGTGCCAGCAGTTTACCAGGGGTCATTAGGAATGAGCAGTTCTTC.

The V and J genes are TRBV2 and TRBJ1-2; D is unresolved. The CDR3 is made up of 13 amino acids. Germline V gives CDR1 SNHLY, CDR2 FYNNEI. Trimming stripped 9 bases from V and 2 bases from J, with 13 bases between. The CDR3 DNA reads TGTGCCAGTCCCCGGAGAGGGAACTATGGCTACACCTTC. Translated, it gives CASPRRGNYGYTF.

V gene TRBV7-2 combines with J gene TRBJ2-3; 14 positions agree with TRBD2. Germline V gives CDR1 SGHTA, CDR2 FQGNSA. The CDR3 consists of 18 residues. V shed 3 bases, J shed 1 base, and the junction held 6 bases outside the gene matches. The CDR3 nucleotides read TGTGCCAGCAGCTTTGGACTAGCGGGGGGCCAAGGCACAGATACGCAGTATTTT. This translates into CASSFGLAGGQGTDTQYF.

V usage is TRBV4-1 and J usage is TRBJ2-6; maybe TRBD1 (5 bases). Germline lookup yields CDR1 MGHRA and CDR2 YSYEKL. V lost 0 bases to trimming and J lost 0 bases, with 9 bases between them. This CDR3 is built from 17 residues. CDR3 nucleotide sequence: TGCGCCAGCAGCCAAGATCTAAGGGGCTCTGGGGCCAACGTCCTGACTTTC. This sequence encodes CASSQDLRGSGANVLTF.

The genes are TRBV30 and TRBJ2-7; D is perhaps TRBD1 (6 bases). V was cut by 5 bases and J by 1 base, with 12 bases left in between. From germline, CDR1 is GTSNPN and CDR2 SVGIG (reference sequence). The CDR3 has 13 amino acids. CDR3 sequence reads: CAWVSTGSYEQYF. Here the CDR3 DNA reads TGTGCCTGGGTCAGTACAGGGTCCTACGAGCAGTACTTC.

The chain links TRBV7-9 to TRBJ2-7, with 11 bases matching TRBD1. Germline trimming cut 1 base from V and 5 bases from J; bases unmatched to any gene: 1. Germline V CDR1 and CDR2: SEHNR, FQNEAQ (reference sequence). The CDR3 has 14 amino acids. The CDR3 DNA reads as TGTGCCAGCAGCTTAGAGGACAGGGGGCACGAGCAGTACTTC. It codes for CASSLEDRGHEQYF.

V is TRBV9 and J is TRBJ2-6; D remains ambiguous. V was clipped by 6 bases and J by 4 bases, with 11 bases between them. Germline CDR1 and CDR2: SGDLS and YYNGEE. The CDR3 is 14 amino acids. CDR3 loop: CASTREVGANVLTF. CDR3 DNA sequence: TGTGCCAGCACGCGCGAGGTCGGGGCCAACGTCCTGACTTTC.

CDR3 sequence: CASSVGGTTEAFF. In DNA, the CDR3 is TGTGCCAGCAGCGTGGGGGGTACCACTGAAGCTTTCTTT. The chain uses TRBV9 and TRBJ1-1; a weak D match, TRBD1 (5 bases). The CDR3 is 13 residues long. V dropped 2 bases and J dropped 4 bases, with 9 bases sitting between them. Germline CDR1 is SGDLS and CDR2 is YYNGEE. Based on the CDR3 plus reference TRBV9 and TRBJ1-1, the full variable domain is DSGVTQTPKHLITATGQRVTLRCSPRSGDLSVYWYQQSLDQGLQFLIQYYNGEERAKGNILERFSAQQFPDLHSELNLSSLELGDSALYFCASSVGGTTEAFFGQGTRLTVV.

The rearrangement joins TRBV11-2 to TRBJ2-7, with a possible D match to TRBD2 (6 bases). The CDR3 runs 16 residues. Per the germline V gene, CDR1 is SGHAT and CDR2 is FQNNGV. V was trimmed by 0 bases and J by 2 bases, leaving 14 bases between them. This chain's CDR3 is CASSLEGTVMTYEQYF. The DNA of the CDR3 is TGTGCCAGCAGCTTAGAGGGGACTGTGATGACCTACGAGCAGTACTTC.

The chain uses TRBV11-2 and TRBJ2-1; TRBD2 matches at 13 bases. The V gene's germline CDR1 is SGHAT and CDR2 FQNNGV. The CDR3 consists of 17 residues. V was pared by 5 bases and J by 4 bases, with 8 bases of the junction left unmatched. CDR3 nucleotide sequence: TGTGCCAGCAGCGATACTAGCGGGGGGGCTTATTACAATGAGCAGTTCTTC. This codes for CASSDTSGGAYYNEQFF.

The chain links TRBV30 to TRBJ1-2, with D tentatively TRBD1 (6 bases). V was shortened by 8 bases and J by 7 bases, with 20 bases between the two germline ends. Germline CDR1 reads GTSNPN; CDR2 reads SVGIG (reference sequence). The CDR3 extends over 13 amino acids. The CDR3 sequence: CAVFSGAGSGYTF. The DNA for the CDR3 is TGTGCCGTTTTCTCAGGGGCAGGTAGTGGCTACACCTTC.

The CDR3 DNA reads TGTGCCAGCAGTTACTCGGGGACAGGTTTGAACACTGAAGCTTTCTTT. Amino acids: CASSYSGTGLNTEAFF. The rearrangement uses TRBV6-5 and TRBJ1-1; TRBD1 agrees at 8 bases. CDR3 length: 16 amino acids. With 0 bases clipped from V and 0 bases from J, the junction kept 3 bases outside the gene matches. CDR1 MNHEY and CDR2 SVGAGI come from the germline V gene.

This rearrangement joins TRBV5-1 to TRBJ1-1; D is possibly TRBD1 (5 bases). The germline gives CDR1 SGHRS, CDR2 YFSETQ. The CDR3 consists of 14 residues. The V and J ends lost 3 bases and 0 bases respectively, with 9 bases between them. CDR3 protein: CASSYRLMNTEAFF. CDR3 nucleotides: TGCGCCAGCAGCTACAGGCTCATGAACACTGAAGCTTTCTTT.

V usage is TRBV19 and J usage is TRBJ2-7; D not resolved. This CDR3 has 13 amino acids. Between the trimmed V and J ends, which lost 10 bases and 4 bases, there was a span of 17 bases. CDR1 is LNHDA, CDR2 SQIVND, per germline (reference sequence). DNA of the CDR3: TGTGCCACCTCGCCCCGTGGCATTTACGAGCAGTACTTC. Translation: CATSPRGIYEQYF. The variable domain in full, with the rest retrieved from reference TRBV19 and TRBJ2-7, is DGGITQSPKYLFRKEGQNVTLSCEQNLNHDAMYWYRQDPGQGLRLIYYSQIVNDFQKGDIAEGYSVSREKKESFPLTVTSAQKNPTAFYLCATSPRGIYEQYFGPGTRLTVT.

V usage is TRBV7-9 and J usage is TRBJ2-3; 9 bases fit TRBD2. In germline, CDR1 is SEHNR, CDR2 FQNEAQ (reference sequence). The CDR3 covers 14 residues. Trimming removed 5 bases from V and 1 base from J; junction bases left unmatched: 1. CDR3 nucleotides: TGTGCCAGCAGCCCTAGCGGGGGCACAGATACGCAGTATTTT. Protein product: CASSPSGGTDTQYF.